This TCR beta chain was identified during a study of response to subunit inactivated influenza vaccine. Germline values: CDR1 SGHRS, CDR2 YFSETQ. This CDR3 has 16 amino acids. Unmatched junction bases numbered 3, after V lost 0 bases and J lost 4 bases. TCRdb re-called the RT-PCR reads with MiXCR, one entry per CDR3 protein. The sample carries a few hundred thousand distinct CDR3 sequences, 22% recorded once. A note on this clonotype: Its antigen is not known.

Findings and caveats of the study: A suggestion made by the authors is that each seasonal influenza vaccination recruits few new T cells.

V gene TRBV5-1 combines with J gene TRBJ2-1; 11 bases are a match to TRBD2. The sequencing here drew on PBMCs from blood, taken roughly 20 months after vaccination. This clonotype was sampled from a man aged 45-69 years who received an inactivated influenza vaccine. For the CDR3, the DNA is TGCGCCAGCAGCTTGGCTCTAGCGGGGGGATACAATGAGCAGTTCTTC. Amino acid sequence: CASSLALAGGYNEQFF. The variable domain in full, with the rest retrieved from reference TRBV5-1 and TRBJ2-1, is KAGVTQTPRYLIKTRGQQVTLSCSPISGHRSVSWYQQTPGQGLQFLFEYFSETQRNKGNFPGRFSGRQFSNSRSEMNVSTLELGDSALYLCASSLALAGGYNEQFFGPGTRLTVL.